These 6 T cell receptor beta chains were sequenced from one sample in a study of metastatic and nonmetastatic thyroid tumors. Patients were all untreated before their thyroid surgery. MiXCR re-clonotyped the PCR reads for TCRdb. The sample contains 35,000 to 50,000 clones, under 4% of which appear only once. Material for sequencing was blood. These receptors all stem from a female donor with papillary thyroid cancer or a benign thyroid nodule (not recorded which). Some clones in this sample may be carry-over from other donors' samples.

This clone was seen repeatedly, ten times or more. V usage is TRBV2 and J usage is TRBJ2-2; D is undetermined. Germline assignment: CDR1 SNHLY and CDR2 FYNNEI. The CDR3 consists of 16 residues. Trimming removed 8 bases from V and 0 bases from J, with 16 bases in between. CDR3 sequence: CASRPRRGTNTGELFF. The CDR3 DNA sequence: TGTGCCAGCCGACCCCGACGAGGAACGAACACCGGGGAGCTGTTTTTT.

This clone was observed a few times. V gene TRBV6-1 combines with J gene TRBJ1-5, with D tentatively TRBD1 (5 bases). Germline V CDR1 and CDR2: MNHNS, SASEGT. Trimming shortened V by 2 bases and J by 4 bases, and 12 bases separated the two germline ends. The CDR3 contains 15 residues. In DNA form, the CDR3 reads TGTGCCAGCAGTGAATTCTGGGGGGAGAATCAGCCCCAGCATTTT. Amino acids: CASSEFWGENQPQHF.

This clone was seen repeatedly, ten times or more. The rearrangement links TRBV9 to TRBJ2-1, with 10 bases that match TRBD2. With 0 bases clipped from V and 8 bases from J, the junction kept 14 bases outside the gene matches. The germline V gene encodes CDR1 SGDLS and CDR2 YYNGEE. The length of the CDR3 is 18 residues. CDR3 in amino acids: CASSVGVSSGRINDEQFF. For the CDR3, the DNA is TGTGCCAGCAGCGTAGGTGTGAGTAGCGGGAGGATTAACGATGAGCAGTTCTTC. The full variable domain, with the rest looked up from reference TRBV9 and TRBJ2-1, is DSGVTQTPKHLITATGQRVTLRCSPRSGDLSVYWYQQSLDQGLQFLIQYYNGEERAKGNILERFSAQQFPDLHSELNLSSLELGDSALYFCASSVGVSSGRINDEQFFGPGTRLTVL.

This clone has a handful of counts. V and J are TRBV12-3 or TRBV12-4 and TRBJ2-1, with a possible D match to TRBD1 (6 bases). The length of the CDR3 is 17 residues. V gave up 6 bases and J gave up 0 bases, with 18 bases separating them. The CDR3 sequence: CASRPQGGIGSYNEQFF. CDR3 coding DNA: TGTGCCAGCAGACCCCAAGGGGGTATCGGCTCCTACAATGAGCAGTTCTTC.

This rearrangement joins TRBV2 to TRBJ2-3; tentatively, D is TRBD1 or TRBD2 (5 bases each). CDR1 is SNHLY and CDR2 is FYNNEI in the germline V gene. The CDR3 contains 13 residues. The ends were cut back, 6 bases at V and 2 bases at J, with 9 bases in the middle. This CDR3 reads CASSRGDTDTQYF. The CDR3 region has the DNA TGTGCCAGCAGCAGAGGGGACACAGATACGCAGTATTTT.

By share of the sample, this clone is medium-sized (0.01 to 0.1%). J is TRBJ1-4 and V is TRBV20-1, with 7 nucleotides matching TRBD1. There are 16 residues in the CDR3. V was pared by 1 base and J by 6 bases, with 11 bases of the junction left unmatched. Germline CDR1 reads DFQATT; CDR2 reads SNEGSKA (reference sequence). The DNA of the CDR3 is TGCAGTGCTAGAGGGCTACGGGACAGACTCGATGAAAAACTGTTTTTT. It encodes CSARGLRDRLDEKLFF.